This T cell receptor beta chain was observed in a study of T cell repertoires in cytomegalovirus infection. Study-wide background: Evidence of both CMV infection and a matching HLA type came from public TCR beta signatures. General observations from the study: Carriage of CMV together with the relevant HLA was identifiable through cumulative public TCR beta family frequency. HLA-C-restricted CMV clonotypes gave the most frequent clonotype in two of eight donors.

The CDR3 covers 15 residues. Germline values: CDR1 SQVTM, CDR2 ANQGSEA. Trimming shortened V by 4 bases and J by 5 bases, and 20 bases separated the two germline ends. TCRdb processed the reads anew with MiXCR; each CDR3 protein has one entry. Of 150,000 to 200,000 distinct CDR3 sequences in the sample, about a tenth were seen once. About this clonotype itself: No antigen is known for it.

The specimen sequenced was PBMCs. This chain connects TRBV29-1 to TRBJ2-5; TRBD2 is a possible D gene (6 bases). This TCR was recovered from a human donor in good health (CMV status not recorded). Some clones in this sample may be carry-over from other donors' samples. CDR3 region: CSVGGGGGLVETQYF. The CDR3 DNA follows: TGCAGCGTTGGGGGTGGGGGAGGTTTAGTGGAGACCCAGTACTTC. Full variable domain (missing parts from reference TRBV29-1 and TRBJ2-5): SAVISQKPSRDICQRGTSLTIQCQVDSQVTMMFWYRQQPGQSLTLIATANQGSEATYESGFVIDKFPISRPNLTFSTLTVSNMSPEDSSIYLCSVGGGGGLVETQYFGPGTRLLVL.